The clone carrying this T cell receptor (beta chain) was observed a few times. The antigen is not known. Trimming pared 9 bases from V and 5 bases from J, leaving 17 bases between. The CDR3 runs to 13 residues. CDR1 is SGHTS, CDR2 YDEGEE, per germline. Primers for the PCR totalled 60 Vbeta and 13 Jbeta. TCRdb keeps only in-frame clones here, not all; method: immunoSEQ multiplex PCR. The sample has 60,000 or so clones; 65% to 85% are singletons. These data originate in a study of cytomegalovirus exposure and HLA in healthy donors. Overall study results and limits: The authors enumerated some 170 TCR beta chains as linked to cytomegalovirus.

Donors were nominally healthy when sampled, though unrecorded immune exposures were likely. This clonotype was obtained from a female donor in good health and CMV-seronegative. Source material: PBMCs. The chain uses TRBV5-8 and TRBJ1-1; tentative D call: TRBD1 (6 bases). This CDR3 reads CATIRTAWTEAFF. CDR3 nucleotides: TGTGCCACCATACGGACAGCGTGGACTGAAGCTTTCTTT. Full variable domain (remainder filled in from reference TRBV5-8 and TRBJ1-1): EAGVTQSPTHLIKTRGQQATLRCSPISGHTSVYWYQQALGLGLQFLLWYDEGEERNRGNFPPRFSGRQFPNYSSELNVNALELEDSALYLCATIRTAWTEAFFGQGTRLTVV.